This TCR beta chain was recorded in a study of response to subunit inactivated influenza vaccine. Study-wide results and limits: The authors suggested that every seasonal influenza vaccination recruits few new T cells.

V was shortened by 5 bases and J by 2 bases, with 12 bases between the two germline ends. The CDR3 runs to 14 residues. With regard to this clonotype: Its target is unknown.

One entry per CDR3 protein results from TCRdb running MiXCR on the RT-PCR reads. The sample yields just under 550,000 distinct CDR3 sequences, under 30% seen once. This sample also belongs to another study, concerning T cells expressing NK-cell markers. That work states: UMIs were included in TCR beta cDNA generated by 5'RACE template switching. It was sorted CD3+CD56+NKG2C+, CD3+CD56+NKG2C- and CD3+CD56-NKG2C+ T cells that supplied the TCR beta repertoires. In the group of eight sequenced donors, seven were HCMV-seropositive and one was seronegative. These clonotypes additionally ranked first within the CD3+CD56-NKG2C+ fraction of four donors.

The starting material was CD4+ T cells sorted from PBMCs, obtained about 13 days after vaccination. J is TRBJ2-5 and V is TRBV12-3 or TRBV12-4, with D possibly being TRBD1 (6 bases). This clonotype was sampled from a man aged 50 to 60 who received an inactivated influenza vaccine. The CDR3 DNA reads as TGTGCCAGCAGTATAGACAGGCTTCAAGAGACCCAGTACTTC. This translates into CASSIDRLQETQYF.